Listed below are T cell receptor beta chains from one sample, sequenced in a study of shared clonotypes between healthy human individuals. Method: immunoSEQ multiplex PCR; TCRdb's copy keeps in-frame clones and lacks some. Among 1.6 million or so clones listed, around 95% were seen once. The sample comprised naive CD4+ T cells sorted from blood. These receptors originate from a man under 40 in good health. CDR3s include the opening cysteine and the closing phenylalanine or tryptophan. The D gene is left open where the match is weak. Only part of the rows carry a size: once, few, many, or a class if the clone is expanded.

j_call v_call clone_size d_call cdr3_nt cdr3_aa
TRBJ2-3 TRBV4-3 - TRBD1 TGCGCCAGCAGCCAAGAGGGGACAGGCACAGATACGCAGTATTTT CASSQEGTGTDTQYF
TRBJ1-1 TRBV7-9 - - TGTGCCAGCAGCTATGGGGGCACTGAAGCTTTCTTT CASSYGGTEAFF
TRBJ2-1 TRBV11-2 - TRBD2 TGTGCCAGCAGCTTAGCCAATGGGGCGGGAGGCTACAATGAGCAGTTCTTC CASSLANGAGGYNEQFF
TRBJ2-2 TRBV9 - - TGTGCCAGCAGCGACCCGCTCGTAACGGACAACACCGGGGAGCTGTTTTTT CASSDPLVTDNTGELFF
TRBJ1-5 TRBV27 - - TGTGCCAGCAGTTTAGGGTTACCTCAGCCCCAGCATTTT CASSLGLPQPQHF
TRBJ2-7 TRBV4-1 - TRBD2 TGCGCCAGCAGCCAAAGGACTAGCGGGATGACAGAGAGCGAGCAGTACTTC CASSQRTSGMTESEQYF
TRBJ2-1 TRBV28 - TRBD2 TGTGCCAGCAGTTTCAGTATAGCGGGACGGTATGAGCAGTTCTTC CASSFSIAGRYEQFF
TRBJ1-4 TRBV28 - TRBD1 TGTGCCAGCAGTTTCGACAGGGTATTGCGAAAACTGTTTTTT CASSFDRVLRKLFF
TRBJ2-5 TRBV11-3 few - TGTGCCAGCAGCCACGACAGCGCCGGGGGTCAAGAGACCCAGTACTTC CASSHDSAGGQETQYF
TRBJ1-1 TRBV7-9 - - TGTGCCAGCAGCTTAGGGGGGCGGAGCACTGAAGCTTTCTTT CASSLGGRSTEAFF
TRBJ2-1 TRBV28 - - TGTGCCAGCAGTTCGTGGGTTCCGTTCTTC CASSSWVPFF
TRBJ1-1 TRBV5-8 - TRBD1 TGTGCCAGCAGCCACACGATCTCAGGGGGACACACTGAAGCTTTCTTT CASSHTISGGHTEAFF
TRBJ1-5 TRBV6-6 - - TGTGCCAGCAGATCCGACAGTTATAGCAATCAGCCCCAGCATTTT CASRSDSYSNQPQHF
TRBJ2-2 TRBV4-1 - TRBD2 TGCGCCAGCAGCCAAGATAAGGGAGCGGGAGCGAACACCGGGGAGCTGTTTTTT CASSQDKGAGANTGELFF
TRBJ2-3 TRBV7-9 - - TGTGCCAGCAGCTTAGTTGCGCAGGGCAGCACAGATACGCAGTATTTT CASSLVAQGSTDTQYF
TRBJ2-7 TRBV18 - - TGTGCCAGCTCACCACCCGGGACTTTGTACGAGCAGTACTTC CASSPPGTLYEQYF